These T cell receptor beta chains were read from a single sample in a study of blood T cell repertoires in COVID-19. Clones were sequenced by immunoSEQ multiplex PCR, and TCRdb holds only the in-frame ones, with some missing. The data show roughly 520,000 clones, with 85% to 90% seen just once and approximately 1.8% held by the top ten. The specimen was PBMCs or T cells enriched from blood (not recorded which). The receptors derive from a woman aged 35 to 49 who had recovered from COVID-19. Each CDR3 is given with its conserved first and last residue.

CDR3: CASRLPRGGETQYF; V: TRBV28
CDR3: CSARRGETQYF; V: TRBV20-1
CDR3: CASSWTGSSYNEQFF; V: TRBV7-9
CDR3: CAWSVRSGYGYTF; V: TRBV30
CDR3: CASSPLAGLGLNEQFF; V: TRBV18
CDR3: CASSPRQDAYGYTF; V: TRBV4-3
CDR3: CASSQVLAGSYEQYF; V: TRBV4-3
CDR3: CASSRPGTGGLFYGYTF; V: TRBV28
CDR3: CASSQGGGPYEQYF; V: TRBV4-1
CDR3: CASRSQQGNNEQFF; V: TRBV4-1
CDR3: CASNLEREYQETQYF; V: TRBV2
CDR3: CASLLRTSGSYEQYF; V: TRBV11-2
CDR3: CASSQGEAQETQYF; V: TRBV5-1
CDR3: CASSRPGVGMNTEAFF; V: TRBV7-2
CDR3: CASSLMGSSEAFF; V: TRBV7-9
CDR3: CASSSIGQLLNTEAFF; V: TRBV5-6
CDR3: CASSQGETGPEKLFF; V: TRBV14
CDR3: CASSIGGTGGSEAFF; V: TRBV19
CDR3: CASSFDSATNEKLFF; V: TRBV27
CDR3: CASSLEAGRSYNEQFF; V: TRBV7-9
CDR3: CASSTVFNEKLFF; V: TRBV27
CDR3: CASSQDNSYGYTF; V: TRBV4-3
CDR3: CASSSRGRGGNTIYF; V: TRBV2
CDR3: CASSEIAASYEQYF; V: TRBV5-1
CDR3: CSVGDRTYEQYF; V: TRBV29-1
CDR3: CASSGGDSPLHF; V: TRBV19
CDR3: CASSRPGYEQYF; V: TRBV11-2
CDR3: CASSYSTGGSTDTQYF; V: TRBV6-6
CDR3: CASSDFPSTQYF; V: TRBV3-1/TRBV3-2
CDR3: CASSLGGSSQPQHF; V: TRBV13
CDR3: CASSLRRETGSYEQYF; V: TRBV7-2
CDR3: CASSLGTGYTEAFF; V: TRBV27
CDR3: CASSQDSGPGGYEQYF; V: TRBV4-3